The text below deals with one T cell receptor beta chain. These data belong to a study of T cell responses to AZD1222 COVID-19 vaccine. CDR1 and CDR2 (germline): LGHDT, YNNKEL (reference sequence). The V end was cut by 0 bases, the J end by 5 bases, with 12 bases between. The CDR3 is 15 residues long. Produced via immunoSEQ multiplex PCR; TCRdb's table is partial and in-frame only. The repertoire has roughly 100,000 clones, around 89% of them found once; the top ten carry around 10%. The chain carries TRBV3-1 (or the pseudogene TRBV3-2) and TRBJ2-3, with D perhaps TRBD2 (6 bases). The sequenced sample was peripheral blood, obtained on day 0 of AZD1222 vaccination. The sequence came from an adult in good health. The CDR3 reads CASSQDASAGDTQYF. CDR3 sequence (DNA): TGTGCCAGCAGCCAAGATGCTAGCGCGGGAGATACGCAGTATTTT.